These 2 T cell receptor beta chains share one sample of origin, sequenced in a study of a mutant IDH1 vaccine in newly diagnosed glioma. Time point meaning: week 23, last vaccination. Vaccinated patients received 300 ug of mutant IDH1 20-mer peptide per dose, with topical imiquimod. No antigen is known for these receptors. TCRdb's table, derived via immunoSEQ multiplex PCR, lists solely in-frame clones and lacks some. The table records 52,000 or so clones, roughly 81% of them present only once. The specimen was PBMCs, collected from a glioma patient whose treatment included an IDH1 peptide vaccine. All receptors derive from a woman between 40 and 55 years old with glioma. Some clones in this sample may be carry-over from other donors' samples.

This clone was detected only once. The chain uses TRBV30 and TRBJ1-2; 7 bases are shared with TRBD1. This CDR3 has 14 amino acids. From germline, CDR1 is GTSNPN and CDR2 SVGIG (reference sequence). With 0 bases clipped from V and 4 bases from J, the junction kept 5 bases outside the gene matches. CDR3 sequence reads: CAWSVDRAFYGYTF. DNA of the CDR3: TGTGCCTGGAGTGTAGACAGGGCCTTCTATGGCTACACCTTC.

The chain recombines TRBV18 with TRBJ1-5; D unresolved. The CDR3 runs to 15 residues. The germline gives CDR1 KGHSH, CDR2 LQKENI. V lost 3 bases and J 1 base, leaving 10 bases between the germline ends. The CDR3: CASSPKKVSNQPQHF. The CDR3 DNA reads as TGTGCCAGCTCACCGAAGAAGGTCAGCAATCAGCCCCAGCATTTT.